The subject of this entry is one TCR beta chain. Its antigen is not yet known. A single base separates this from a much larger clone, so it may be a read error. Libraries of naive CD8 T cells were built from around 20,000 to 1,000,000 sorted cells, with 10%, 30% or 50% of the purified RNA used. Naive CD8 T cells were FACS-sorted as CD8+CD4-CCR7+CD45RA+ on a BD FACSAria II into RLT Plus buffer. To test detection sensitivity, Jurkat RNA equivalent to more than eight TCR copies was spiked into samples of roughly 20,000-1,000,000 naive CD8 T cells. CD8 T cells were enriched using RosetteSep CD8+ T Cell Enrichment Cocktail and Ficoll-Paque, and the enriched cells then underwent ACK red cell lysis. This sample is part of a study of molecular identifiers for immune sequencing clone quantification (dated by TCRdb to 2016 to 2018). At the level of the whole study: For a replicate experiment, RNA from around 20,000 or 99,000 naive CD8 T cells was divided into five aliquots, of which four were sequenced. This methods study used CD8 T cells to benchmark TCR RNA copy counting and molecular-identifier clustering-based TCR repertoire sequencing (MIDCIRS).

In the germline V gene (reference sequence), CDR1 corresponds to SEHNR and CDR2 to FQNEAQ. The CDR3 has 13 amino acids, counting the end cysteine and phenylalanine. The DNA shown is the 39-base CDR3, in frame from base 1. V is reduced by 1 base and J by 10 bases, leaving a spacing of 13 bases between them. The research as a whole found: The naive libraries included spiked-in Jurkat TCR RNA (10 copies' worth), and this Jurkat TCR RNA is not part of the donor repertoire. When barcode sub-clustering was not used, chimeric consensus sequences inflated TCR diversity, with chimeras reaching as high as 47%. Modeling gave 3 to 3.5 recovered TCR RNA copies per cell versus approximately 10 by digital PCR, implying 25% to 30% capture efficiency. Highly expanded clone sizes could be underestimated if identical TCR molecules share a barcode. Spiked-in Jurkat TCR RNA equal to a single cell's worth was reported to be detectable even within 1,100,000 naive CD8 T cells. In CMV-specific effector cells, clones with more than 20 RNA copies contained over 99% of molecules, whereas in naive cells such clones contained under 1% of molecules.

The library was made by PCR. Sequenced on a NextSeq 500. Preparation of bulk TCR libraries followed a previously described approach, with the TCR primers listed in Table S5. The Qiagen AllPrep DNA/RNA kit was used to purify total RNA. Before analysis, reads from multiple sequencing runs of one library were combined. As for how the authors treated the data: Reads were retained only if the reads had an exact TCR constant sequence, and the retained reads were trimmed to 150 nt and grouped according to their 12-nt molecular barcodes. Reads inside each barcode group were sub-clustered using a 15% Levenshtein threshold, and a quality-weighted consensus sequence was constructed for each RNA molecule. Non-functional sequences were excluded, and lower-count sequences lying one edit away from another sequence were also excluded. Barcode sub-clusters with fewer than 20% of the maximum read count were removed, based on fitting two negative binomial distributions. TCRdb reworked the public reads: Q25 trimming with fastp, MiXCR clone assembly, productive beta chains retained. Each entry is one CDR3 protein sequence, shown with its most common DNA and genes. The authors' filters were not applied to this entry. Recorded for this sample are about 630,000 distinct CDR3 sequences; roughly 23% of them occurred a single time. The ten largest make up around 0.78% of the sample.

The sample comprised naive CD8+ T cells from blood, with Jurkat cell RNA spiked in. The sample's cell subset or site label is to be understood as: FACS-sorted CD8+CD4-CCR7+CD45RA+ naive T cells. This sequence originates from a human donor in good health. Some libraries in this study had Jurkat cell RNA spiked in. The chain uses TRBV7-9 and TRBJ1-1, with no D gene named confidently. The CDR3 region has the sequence CASSLGAARAAFF. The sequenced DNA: TGTGCCAGCAGCTTAGGGGCCGCGCGGGCAGCTTTCTTT. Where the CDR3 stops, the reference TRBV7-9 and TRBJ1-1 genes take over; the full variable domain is DTGVSQNPRHKITKRGQNVTFRCDPISEHNRLYWYRQTLGQGPEFLTYFQNEAQLEKSRLLSDRFSAERPKGSFSTLEIQRTEQGDSAMYLCASSLGAARAAFFGQGTRLTVV.